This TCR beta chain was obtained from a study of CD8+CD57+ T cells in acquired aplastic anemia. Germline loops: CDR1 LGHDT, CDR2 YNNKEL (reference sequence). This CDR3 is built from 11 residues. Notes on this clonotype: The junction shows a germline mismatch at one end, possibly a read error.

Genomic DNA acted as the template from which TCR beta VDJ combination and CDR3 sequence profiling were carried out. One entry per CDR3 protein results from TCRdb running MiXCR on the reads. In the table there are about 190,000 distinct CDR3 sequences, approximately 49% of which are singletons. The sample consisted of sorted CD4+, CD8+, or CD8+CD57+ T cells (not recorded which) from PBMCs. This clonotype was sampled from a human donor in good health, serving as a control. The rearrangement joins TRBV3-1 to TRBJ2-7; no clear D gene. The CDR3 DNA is TGTGCCAGCAGCCAAGATTCCGAGCAGCACTTC. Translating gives CASSQDSEQHF.